The clone carrying this TCR beta chain was counted a few times. The germline V gene has CDR1 ENHRY and CDR2 SYGVKD. CDR3 size: 17 residues. This entry is derived from a study of blood T cell repertoires in COVID-19. TCRdb keeps only in-frame clones here, not all; method: immunoSEQ multiplex PCR. This table holds 200,000 to 250,000 clones, 85% to 90% found once. The sequence was collected from a man aged 25 to 45 with COVID-19, enrolled during active disease. The sequencing sample was made of peripheral blood. The V call is TRBV10-3, the J call TRBJ1-1, with 9 bases that match TRBD1. The DNA for the CDR3 is TGTGCAAGCCGGCCGGGACAGGGCATAAGGATGAACACTGAAGCTTTCTTT. This sequence encodes CASRPGQGIRMNTEAFF.